The clone carrying this TCR beta chain was seen only a few times. The target antigen is unknown. This sample is part of a study of response to subunit inactivated influenza vaccine. This CDR3 is 14 amino acids long. The germline gives CDR1 SQVTM, CDR2 ANQGSEA. V lost 4 bases, J lost 0 bases, and 9 bases lay in between. The study, taken as a whole, reports: Authors proposed each seasonal influenza vaccination draws in few new T cells.

TCRdb re-derived calls from the RT-PCR reads in MiXCR, one entry per CDR3 protein. The sample includes around 200,000 distinct CDR3 sequences, over 9.5% of them seen just once. These data were also filed under a second study, of T cells expressing NK-cell markers. That source notes: Template switching by 5'RACE with UMIs generated the TCR beta cDNA. As a fraction of CD8+ T cells, dominant NKG2C+ clonotypes reached roughly 1.0-8% in 5 to 7 donors.

This chain uses TRBV29-1 with TRBJ2-2; D is perhaps TRBD1 (5 bases). The clonotype comes from a man aged 50 to 60 who received an inactivated influenza vaccine. The sample was CD8+ T cells sorted from PBMCs, taken less than 13 days after vaccination. The CDR3 loop reads CSVAGRANTGELFF. DNA of the CDR3: TGCAGCGTTGCCGGCAGGGCGAACACCGGGGAGCTGTTTTTT.